This record looks at one TCR beta chain sequence and its context. Its cognate antigen is unknown. The data were obtained in a study of post-analysis software for immune sequencing data. Across the study: Progressive-relapsing, secondary progressive and relapsing-remitting multiple sclerosis were among the disease courses included.

TCR beta cDNA libraries included unique molecular identifiers. MiXCR, run by TCRdb on the PCR reads, gives a single entry per CDR3 protein. The sample has about 620,000 distinct CDR3 sequences, 44% seen once. Broader study findings: Under F measure analysis, samples from one preparation batch co-clustered strongly. The five TRBV segments detected at higher frequency in patients than in controls included TRBV5-6, TRBV5-1 and TRBV20-1.

From germline, CDR1 is MNHEY and CDR2 SMNVEV (reference sequence). The CDR3 contains 16 residues. V lost 3 bases to trimming and J lost 4 bases, with 18 bases between them. Source material: blood. This sequence originates from a girl between 10 and 17 years old with multiple sclerosis. The chain couples TRBV27 to TRBJ1-1; possibly TRBD1 for D (5 bases). In DNA form, the CDR3 reads TGTGCCAGCAGTTTGAAAGCAGGGTTGAAATTCACTGAAGCTTTCTTT. Protein product: CASSLKAGLKFTEAFF.